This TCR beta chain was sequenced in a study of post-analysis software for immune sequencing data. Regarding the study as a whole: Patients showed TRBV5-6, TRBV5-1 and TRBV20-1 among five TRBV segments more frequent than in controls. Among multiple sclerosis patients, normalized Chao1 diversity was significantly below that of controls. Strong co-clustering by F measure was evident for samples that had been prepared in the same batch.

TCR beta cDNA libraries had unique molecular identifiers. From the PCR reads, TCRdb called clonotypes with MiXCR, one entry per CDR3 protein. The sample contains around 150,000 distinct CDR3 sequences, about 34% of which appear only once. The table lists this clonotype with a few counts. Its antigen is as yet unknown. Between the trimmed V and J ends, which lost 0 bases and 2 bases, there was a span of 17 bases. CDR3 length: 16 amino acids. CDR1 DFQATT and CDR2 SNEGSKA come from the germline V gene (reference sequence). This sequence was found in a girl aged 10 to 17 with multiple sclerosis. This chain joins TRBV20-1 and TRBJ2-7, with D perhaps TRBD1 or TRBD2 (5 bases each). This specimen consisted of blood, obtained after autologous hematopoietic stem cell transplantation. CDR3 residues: CSARDPGTAYPYEQYF. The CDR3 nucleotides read TGCAGTGCTAGAGATCCCGGGACCGCGTACCCCTACGAGCAGTACTTC.